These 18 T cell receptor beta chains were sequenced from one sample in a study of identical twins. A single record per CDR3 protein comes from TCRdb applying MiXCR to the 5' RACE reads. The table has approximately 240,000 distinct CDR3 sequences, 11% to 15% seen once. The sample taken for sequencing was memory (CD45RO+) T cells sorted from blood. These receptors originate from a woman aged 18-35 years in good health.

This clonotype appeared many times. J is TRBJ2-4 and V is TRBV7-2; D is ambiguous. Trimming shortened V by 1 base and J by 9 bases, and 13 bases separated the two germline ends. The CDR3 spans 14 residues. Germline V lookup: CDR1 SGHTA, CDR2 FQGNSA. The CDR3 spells CASSLGQSSVIQYF. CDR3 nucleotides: TGTGCCAGCAGCTTAGGGCAGTCTAGTGTCATTCAGTACTTC.

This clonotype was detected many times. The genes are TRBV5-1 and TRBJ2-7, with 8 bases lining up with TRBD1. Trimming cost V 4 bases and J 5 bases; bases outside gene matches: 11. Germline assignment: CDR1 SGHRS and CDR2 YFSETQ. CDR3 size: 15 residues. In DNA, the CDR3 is TGCGCCAGCAGCCCTAACGGACAGGGCGCCAACGAGCAGTACTTC. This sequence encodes CASSPNGQGANEQYF. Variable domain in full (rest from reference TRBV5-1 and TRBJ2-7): KAGVTQTPRYLIKTRGQQVTLSCSPISGHRSVSWYQQTPGQGLQFLFEYFSETQRNKGNFPGRFSGRQFSNSRSEMNVSTLELGDSALYLCASSPNGQGANEQYFGPGTRLTVT.

Written as DNA, the CDR3 is TGTGCCAGCAGCGCCGGGGGAGCGTCAGGGAATGAGCAGTTCTTC. Protein sequence: CASSAGGASGNEQFF. The chain joins TRBV9 to TRBJ2-1; maybe TRBD2 (6 bases). The CDR3 has 15 amino acids. From germline, CDR1 is SGDLS and CDR2 YYNGEE. Trimming took 3 bases from V and 7 from J, leaving 17 bases between them.

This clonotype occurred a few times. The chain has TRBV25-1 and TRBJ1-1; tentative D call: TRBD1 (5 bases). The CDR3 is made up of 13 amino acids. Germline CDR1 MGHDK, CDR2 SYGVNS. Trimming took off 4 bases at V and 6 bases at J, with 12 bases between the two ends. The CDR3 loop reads CASSGRQIAEAFF. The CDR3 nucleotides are TGTGCCAGCAGTGGTCGACAGATCGCTGAAGCTTTCTTT.

The chain's CDR3 is CSASYRGFSYNEQFF. In DNA, the CDR3 is TGCAGTGCTAGTTACAGGGGGTTCTCCTACAATGAGCAGTTCTTC. This sequence joins TRBV20-1 and TRBJ2-1, with TRBD1 matching 8 bases. Germline CDR1 reads DFQATT; CDR2 reads SNEGSKA (reference sequence). The V segment lost 3 bases and the J segment 0 bases; nucleotides outside the gene matches: 4. This CDR3 has 15 amino acids.

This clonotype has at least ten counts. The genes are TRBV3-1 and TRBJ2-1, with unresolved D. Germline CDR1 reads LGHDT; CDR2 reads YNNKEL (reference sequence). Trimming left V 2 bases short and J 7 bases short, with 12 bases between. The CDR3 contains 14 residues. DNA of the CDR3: TGTGCCAGCAGCCAAAGTCTAGTTAGGAATGAGCAGTTCTTC. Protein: CASSQSLVRNEQFF.

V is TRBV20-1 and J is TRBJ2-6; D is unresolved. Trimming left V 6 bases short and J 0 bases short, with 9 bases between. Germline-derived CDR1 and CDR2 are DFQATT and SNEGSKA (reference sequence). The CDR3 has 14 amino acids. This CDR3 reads CSALPFSGANVLTF. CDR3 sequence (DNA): TGCAGTGCCTTACCCTTCTCTGGGGCCAACGTCCTGACTTTC.

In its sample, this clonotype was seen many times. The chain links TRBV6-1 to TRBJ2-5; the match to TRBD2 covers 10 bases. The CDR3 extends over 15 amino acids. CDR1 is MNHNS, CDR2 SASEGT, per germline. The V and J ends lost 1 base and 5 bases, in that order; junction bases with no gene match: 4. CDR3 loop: CASSEGSGGAETQYF. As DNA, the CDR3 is TGTGCCAGCAGTGAAGGGAGCGGGGGGGCGGAGACCCAGTACTTC.

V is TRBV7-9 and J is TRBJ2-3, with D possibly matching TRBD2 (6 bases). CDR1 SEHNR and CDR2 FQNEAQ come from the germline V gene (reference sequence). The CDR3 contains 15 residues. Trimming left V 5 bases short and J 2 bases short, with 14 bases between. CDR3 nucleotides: TGTGCCAGCAGCCGGGGTGGGAGGTACACAGATACGCAGTATTTT. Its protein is CASSRGGRYTDTQYF.

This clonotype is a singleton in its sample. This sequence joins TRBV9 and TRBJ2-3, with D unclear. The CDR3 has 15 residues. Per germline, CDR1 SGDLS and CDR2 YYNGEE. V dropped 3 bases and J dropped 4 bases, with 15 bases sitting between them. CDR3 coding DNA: TGTGCCAGCAGCGGGACCCATAGGGCCGCAGATACGCAGTATTTT. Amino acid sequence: CASSGTHRAADTQYF.

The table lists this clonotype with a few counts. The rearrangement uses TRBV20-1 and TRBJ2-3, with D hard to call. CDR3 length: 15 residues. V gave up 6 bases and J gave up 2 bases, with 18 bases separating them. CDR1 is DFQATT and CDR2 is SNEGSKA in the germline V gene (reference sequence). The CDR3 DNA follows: TGCAGTGCCACCCTAAAAACTCGGGCCACAGATACGCAGTATTTT. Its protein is CSATLKTRATDTQYF.

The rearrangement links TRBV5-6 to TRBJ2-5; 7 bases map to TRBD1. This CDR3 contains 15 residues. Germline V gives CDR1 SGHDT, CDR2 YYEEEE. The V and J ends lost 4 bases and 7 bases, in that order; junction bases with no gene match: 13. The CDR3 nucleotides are TGTGCCAGCAGCCCGACGGGACAGACCGTCGGGACCCAGTACTTC. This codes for CASSPTGQTVGTQYF.

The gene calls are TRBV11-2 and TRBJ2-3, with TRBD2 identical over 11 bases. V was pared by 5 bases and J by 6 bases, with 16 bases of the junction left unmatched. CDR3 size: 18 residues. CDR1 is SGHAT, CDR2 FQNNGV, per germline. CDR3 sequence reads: CASSTSSNSGGAFDTQYF. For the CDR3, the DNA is TGTGCCAGCAGCACAAGCTCCAATAGCGGGGGGGCCTTTGATACGCAGTATTTT.

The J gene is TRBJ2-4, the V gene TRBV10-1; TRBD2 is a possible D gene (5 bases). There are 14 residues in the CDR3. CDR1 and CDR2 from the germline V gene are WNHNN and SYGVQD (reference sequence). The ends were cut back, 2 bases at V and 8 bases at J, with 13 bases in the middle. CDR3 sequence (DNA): TGCGCCAGCAGTGAGGGAGCGGCTCTTGACATTCAGTACTTC. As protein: CASSEGAALDIQYF.

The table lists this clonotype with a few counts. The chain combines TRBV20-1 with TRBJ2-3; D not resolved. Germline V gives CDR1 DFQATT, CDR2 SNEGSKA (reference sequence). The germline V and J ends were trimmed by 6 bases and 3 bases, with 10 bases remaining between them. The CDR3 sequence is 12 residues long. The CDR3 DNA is TGCAGTGCCCACTTGCCTACAGATACGCAGTATTTT. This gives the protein CSAHLPTDTQYF.

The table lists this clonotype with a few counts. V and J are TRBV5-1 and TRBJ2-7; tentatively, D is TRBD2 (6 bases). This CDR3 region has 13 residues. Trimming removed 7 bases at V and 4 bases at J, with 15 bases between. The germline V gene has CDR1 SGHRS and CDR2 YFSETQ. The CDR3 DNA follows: TGCGCCAGCCAACGGGACTCCGCTTACGAGCAGTACTTC. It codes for CASQRDSAYEQYF.

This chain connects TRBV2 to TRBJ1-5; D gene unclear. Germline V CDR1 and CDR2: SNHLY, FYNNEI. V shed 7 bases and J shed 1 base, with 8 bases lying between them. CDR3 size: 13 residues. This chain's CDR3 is CASNIGSNQPQHF. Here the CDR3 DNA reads TGTGCCAGCAATATCGGGAGCAATCAGCCCCAGCATTTT.

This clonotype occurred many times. The CDR3 sequence is CASSYGQSIEQFF. The CDR3 DNA reads as TGTGCCAGCAGTTACGGGCAGTCTATTGAGCAGTTCTTC. The gene calls are TRBV6-5 and TRBJ2-1; D unclear. Germline loops: CDR1 MNHEY, CDR2 SVGAGI. The CDR3 runs to 13 residues. Trimming removed 2 bases from V and 9 bases from J, with 11 bases in between.